A selection of T cell receptor beta chains follows, all from one sample in a study of blood T cell repertoires in COVID-19. Produced via immunoSEQ multiplex PCR; TCRdb's table is partial and in-frame only. The sample consists of tens of thousands of clones, roughly 80% of them appearing once. Sequenced sample: peripheral blood. All receptors derive from a man between 65 and 79 years old with active COVID-19. CDR3s include the opening cysteine and the closing phenylalanine or tryptophan. Fields, in order: J gene, clone size, D gene, CDR3 length, V gene, CDR3 protein, CDR3 DNA. A D gene is named only where the DNA matches it firmly. Clone size, where shown, is once, few, many, or a class for clones that have expanded.

J gene: TRBJ2-5
clone size: once
D gene: TRBD1
CDR3 length: 18
V gene: TRBV9
CDR3 protein: CASSPGTTGTGRQETQYF
CDR3 DNA: TGTGCCAGCAGCCCCGGAACGACAGGGACGGGGCGACAAGAGACCCAGTACTTC

J gene: TRBJ2-7
clone size: .
D gene: TRBD2
CDR3 length: 18
V gene: TRBV5-1
CDR3 protein: CASSIGTSGRGGSYEQYF
CDR3 DNA: TGCGCCAGCAGCATCGGGACTAGCGGGAGGGGGGGCTCCTACGAGCAGTACTTC

J gene: TRBJ1-5
clone size: few
D gene: .
CDR3 length: 14
V gene: TRBV5-1
CDR3 protein: CASSSSGEGQPQHF
CDR3 DNA: TGCGCCAGCAGCTCTTCAGGGGAGGGTCAGCCCCAGCATTTT

J gene: TRBJ2-7
clone size: .
D gene: .
CDR3 length: 12
V gene: TRBV13
CDR3 protein: CASSVPSYEQYF
CDR3 DNA: TGTGCCAGCAGCGTCCCTTCCTACGAGCAGTACTTC

J gene: TRBJ1-3
clone size: .
D gene: TRBD1
CDR3 length: 17
V gene: TRBV7-2
CDR3 protein: CASSAKAGQGSGNTIYF
CDR3 DNA: TGTGCCAGCAGCGCCAAGGCGGGACAGGGATCAGGAAACACCATATATTTT

J gene: TRBJ1-2
clone size: .
D gene: TRBD1
CDR3 length: 13
V gene: TRBV25-1
CDR3 protein: CATQVRGLDGYTF
CDR3 DNA: TGTGCCACCCAGGTTAGGGGGCTTGATGGCTACACCTTC

J gene: TRBJ2-1
clone size: .
D gene: TRBD2
CDR3 length: 14
V gene: TRBV7-8
CDR3 protein: CASRAGTSGRMQFF
CDR3 DNA: TGTGCCAGCCGGGCCGGGACTAGCGGGAGAATGCAGTTCTTC

J gene: TRBJ2-5
clone size: once
D gene: TRBD2
CDR3 length: 15
V gene: TRBV6-5
CDR3 protein: CASRPGLAGVKTQYF
CDR3 DNA: TGTGCCAGCAGGCCGGGACTAGCGGGAGTTAAGACCCAGTACTTC

J gene: TRBJ1-1
clone size: .
D gene: .
CDR3 length: 16
V gene: TRBV6-2/TRBV6-3
CDR3 protein: CASSYSPGSGNTEAFF
CDR3 DNA: TGTGCCAGCAGTTACTCGCCCGGGTCCGGGAACACTGAAGCTTTCTTT

J gene: TRBJ2-3
clone size: few
D gene: .
CDR3 length: 16
V gene: TRBV7-2
CDR3 protein: CASSFPLGGTRDTQYF
CDR3 DNA: TGTGCCAGCAGCTTCCCGCTAGGAGGAACGCGGGATACGCAGTATTTT

J gene: TRBJ2-1
clone size: .
D gene: TRBD2
CDR3 length: 15
V gene: TRBV10-3
CDR3 protein: CAISEGAGVGNEQFF
CDR3 DNA: TGTGCCATCAGTGAGGGGGCGGGAGTGGGTAATGAGCAGTTCTTC

J gene: TRBJ2-7
clone size: .
D gene: TRBD2
CDR3 length: 12
V gene: TRBV6-6
CDR3 protein: CASSRREGEQYF
CDR3 DNA: TGTGCCAGCAGTCGTCGGGAGGGCGAGCAGTACTTC

J gene: TRBJ2-2
clone size: .
D gene: TRBD2
CDR3 length: 15
V gene: TRBV19
CDR3 protein: CASSIPLAGTGELFF
CDR3 DNA: TGTGCCAGTAGTATTCCTCTAGCGGGCACCGGGGAGCTGTTTTTT